Listed here are 16 T cell receptor beta chains from one sample, sequenced in a study of blood T cell repertoires in COVID-19. Sequencing used immunoSEQ multiplex PCR; TCRdb keeps in-frame clones, though not all of them. The table records some 150,000 clones, 84% of them present only once. Sequencing input: peripheral blood. These TCRs come from a woman older than 75 in a cohort sampled during active or convalescent COVID-19.

The rearrangement joins TRBV18 to TRBJ2-5; D call uncertain. This CDR3 is built from 13 residues. Germline CDR1 is KGHSH and CDR2 is LQKENI. Trimming left V 6 bases short and J 5 bases short, with 13 bases between. CDR3 in DNA: TGTGCCAGCTCCATAGAGGTTCGGGAGACCCAGTACTTC. Translation gives CASSIEVRETQYF. Complete variable domain (other parts from reference TRBV18 and TRBJ2-5): NAGVMQNPRHLVRRRGQEARLRCSPMKGHSHVYWYRQLPEEGLKFMVYLQKENIIDESGMPKERFSAEFPKEGPSILRIQQVVRGDSAAYFCASSIEVRETQYFGPGTRLLVL.

The gene calls are TRBV4-1 and TRBJ1-3; tentative D call: TRBD1 (6 bases). Trimming shortened V by 1 base and J by 3 bases, and 10 bases separated the two germline ends. Germline lookup yields CDR1 MGHRA and CDR2 YSYEKL. The CDR3 length is 15 residues. CDR3 loop: CASSQVGGRGNTIYF. CDR3 DNA: TGCGCCAGCAGCCAAGTGGGGGGGCGTGGAAACACCATATATTTT.

This clone was seen more than once but under ten times. The chain recombines TRBV7-3 with TRBJ2-3; 14 bases agree with TRBD2. There are 15 residues in the CDR3. Germline V gene data show CDR1 as SGHTA and CDR2 as FQGTGA. V gave up 5 bases and J gave up 5 bases; unmatched junction bases: 3. CDR3 sequence (DNA): TGTGCCAGCAGCGCGGGACTAGCGGGGGAAGATACGCAGTATTTT. Protein: CASSAGLAGEDTQYF.

V gene TRBV7-2 combines with J gene TRBJ1-5; no clear D gene. Trimming pared 1 base from V and 6 bases from J, leaving 10 bases between. This CDR3 is built from 14 residues. Germline values: CDR1 SGHTA, CDR2 FQGNSA. Written as DNA, the CDR3 is TGTGCCAGCAGCTTAGTCGGTGGGCTTCAGCCCCAGCATTTT. Translated, it gives CASSLVGGLQPQHF.

In DNA, the CDR3 is TGTGCCAGCTCACAAGGGGCCCTTAACACCGGGGAGCTGTTTTTT. Protein product: CASSQGALNTGELFF. The V call is TRBV18, the J call TRBJ2-2; D perhaps matches TRBD1 (5 bases). Germline-derived CDR1 and CDR2 are KGHSH and LQKENI. The CDR3 consists of 15 residues. V lost 4 bases and J 2 bases, leaving 11 bases between the germline ends.

The rearrangement uses TRBV7-8 and TRBJ2-7; D gene ambiguous. Trimming took 4 bases from V and 8 from J, leaving 12 bases between them. The CDR3 has 12 amino acids. Germline-derived CDR1 and CDR2 are SGHVS and FQNEAQ. CDR3 sequence (DNA): TGTGCCAGCAGCTCGCCTTCGGGTAAGCAGTACTTC. Protein: CASSSPSGKQYF.

The chain links TRBV3-1 (or the pseudogene TRBV3-2) to TRBJ2-5; 8 bases fit TRBD1. The CDR3 spans 15 residues. CDR1 is LGHDT, CDR2 YNNKEL, per germline (reference sequence). Losses at the gene ends were 4 bases for V and 5 bases for J; bases not matched to a gene: 9. CDR3 DNA: TGTGCCAGCAGCCGGGATTCAGGGGGCGGGGAGACCCAGTACTTC. Protein sequence: CASSRDSGGGETQYF.

This clone has a single count. The rearrangement uses TRBV5-4 and TRBJ1-1, with 7 bases matching TRBD1. Germline V CDR1 and CDR2: SGHNT, YYREEE (reference sequence). Unmatched junction bases numbered 10, after V lost 4 bases and J lost 7 bases. The CDR3 is 14 amino acids. DNA of the CDR3: TGTGCCAGCAGCAGCCGGACAGGATGGGATGAAGCTTTCTTT. It translates to CASSSRTGWDEAFF.

The genes are TRBV7-9 and TRBJ2-7, with TRBD1 identical over 7 bases. V gave up 2 bases and J gave up 3 bases; unmatched junction bases: 1. The CDR3 has 13 amino acids. CDR1 is SEHNR and CDR2 is FQNEAQ in the germline V gene (reference sequence). This CDR3 is CASSLSGGYEQYF. The CDR3 DNA reads TGTGCCAGCAGCTTATCAGGGGGCTACGAGCAGTACTTC.

This chain connects TRBV4-1 to TRBJ2-5, with D perhaps TRBD1 (5 bases). From germline, CDR1 is MGHRA and CDR2 YSYEKL. The CDR3 sequence is 15 residues long. Trimming took 1 base from V and 2 from J, leaving 11 bases between them. As DNA, the CDR3 is TGCGCCAGCAGCCAAGTATCGGCAGGGCAAGAGACCCAGTACTTC. Amino acid sequence: CASSQVSAGQETQYF.

The chain links TRBV7-2 to TRBJ2-3, with 14 bases matching TRBD2. V lost 4 bases to trimming and J lost 5 bases; unmatched junction nucleotides: 8. Germline assignment: CDR1 SGHTA and CDR2 FQGNSA. CDR3 length: 17 residues. CDR3 protein: CASSSNPGLAGEDTQYF. The CDR3 DNA reads TGTGCCAGCAGCTCGAACCCGGGACTAGCGGGGGAAGATACGCAGTATTTT. Filled out from reference TRBV7-2 and TRBJ2-3, the complete variable domain reads GAGVSQSPSNKVTEKGKDVELRCDPISGHTALYWYRQSLGQGLEFLIYFQGNSAPDKSGLPSDRFSAERTGGSVSTLTIQRTQQEDSAVYLCASSSNPGLAGEDTQYFGPGTRLTVL.

The chain uses TRBV5-4 and TRBJ2-1; 10 bases map to TRBD2. V lost 0 bases to trimming and J lost 9 bases; unmatched junction nucleotides: 6. Germline V lookup: CDR1 SGHNT, CDR2 YYREEE (reference sequence). This CDR3 comprises 15 residues. CDR3 sequence (DNA): TGTGCCAGCAGCTTGGGCAGCGGGGGGGCAGTTGAGCAGTTCTTC. Translation: CASSLGSGGAVEQFF. Supplemented by reference TRBV5-4 and TRBJ2-1, the full variable domain reads ETGVTQSPTHLIKTRGQQVTLRCSSQSGHNTVSWYQQALGQGPQFIFQYYREEENGRGNFPPRFSGLQFPNYSSELNVNALELDDSALYLCASSLGSGGAVEQFFGPGTRLTVL.

There are a few counts of this clone. The chain is built from TRBV12-5 and TRBJ2-1; 10 nucleotides align to TRBD2. Germline CDR1 reads LGHNT; CDR2 reads FRNRAP. The CDR3 sequence is 16 residues long. With V trimmed by 0 bases and J by 10 bases, 9 bases remained unmatched. The CDR3 loop reads CASGLVLAGHQAEQFF. The CDR3 nucleotides read TGTGCTAGTGGTTTGGTACTAGCGGGGCACCAAGCCGAGCAGTTCTTC.

V and J are TRBV6-5 and TRBJ1-1, with a tentative D call TRBD1 (6 bases). CDR3 size: 16 residues. Germline lookup yields CDR1 MNHEY and CDR2 SVGAGI. The V gene lost 0 bases and the J gene lost 2 bases, with 13 bases spanning the gap. The CDR3, as DNA: TGTGCCAGCAGTTACTCGCGCGGACAGATAAACACTGAAGCTTTCTTT. It translates to CASSYSRGQINTEAFF.

V and J are TRBV18 and TRBJ2-1, with 11 bases that match TRBD2. Trimming took 5 bases from V and 3 from J; bases not matched to a gene: 0. CDR1 and CDR2 (germline): KGHSH, LQKENI. The CDR3 spans 14 residues. CDR3 DNA: TGTGCCAGCTCAGGGACTAGCGGCTACAATGAGCAGTTCTTC. Protein sequence: CASSGTSGYNEQFF.

V gene TRBV4-1 combines with J gene TRBJ1-4; 8 bases agree with TRBD1. Germline V CDR1 and CDR2: MGHRA, YSYEKL. The CDR3 covers 16 residues. Trimming at V came to 4 bases and at J to 3 bases, leaving 7 bases not matched to a gene. As DNA, the CDR3 is TGCGCCAGCAGCCCCCACAGGGGGTTTGCTAATGAAAAACTGTTTTTT. Translation gives CASSPHRGFANEKLFF.